This TCR beta chain was observed in a study of T cell responses to AZD1222 COVID-19 vaccine. CDR1 and CDR2 (germline): SGHKS, YYEKEE (reference sequence). This CDR3 is built from 19 residues. With 2 bases clipped from V and 2 bases from J, the junction kept 8 bases outside the gene matches. Repertoires were generated with immunoSEQ multiplex PCR, while TCRdb's copy carries only in-frame clones and drops some. This sample carries 190,000 or so clones, 88% of them seen once, and the ten largest clones take roughly a quarter. This sample comprised peripheral blood, obtained 28 days after the second AZD1222 dose. This sequence joins TRBV5-5 and TRBJ2-6, with 12 bases fitting TRBD2. This clonotype originated in an adult who received the AZD1222 COVID-19 vaccine. For the CDR3, the DNA is TGTGCCAGCAGCTTCCTGACTAGCGGGAGTACCCCTGGGGCCAACGTCCTGACTTTC. Translating it yields CASSFLTSGSTPGANVLTF.